Listed below are T cell receptor beta chains from one sample, sequenced in a study of shared clonotypes between healthy human individuals. The table came from immunoSEQ multiplex PCR; TCRdb's copy has only in-frame clones and leaves some out. Here the sample spans 2 million to 2.5 million clones, approximately 95% being singletons. Sequencing input: naive CD4+ T cells from PBMCs. The receptors shown here come from a man younger than 30 in good health. Some clones in this sample may be carry-over from other donors' samples. The CDR3 runs from the conserved cysteine through the conserved F or W. Fields, in order: D gene, V gene, J gene, clone size, CDR3 DNA, CDR3 protein. A D gene is named only where the DNA matches it firmly. Clone size, where shown, is once, few, many, or a class for clones that have expanded.

d_gene: TRBD1; v_gene: TRBV11-2; j_gene: TRBJ1-1; abundance: -; CDR3nt: TGTGCCAGCAGCTTAAGGGGGGCAGGGGGGAACACTGAAGCTTTCTTT; CDR3aa: CASSLRGAGGNTEAFF
d_gene: TRBD1; v_gene: TRBV19; j_gene: TRBJ2-1; abundance: -; CDR3nt: TGTGCCAGTAGCGGACAGGGATACAATGAGCAGTTCTTC; CDR3aa: CASSGQGYNEQFF
d_gene: -; v_gene: TRBV18; j_gene: TRBJ1-2; abundance: -; CDR3nt: TGTGCCAGCTCACAAGACAGTAACTATGGCTACACCTTC; CDR3aa: CASSQDSNYGYTF
d_gene: TRBD2; v_gene: TRBV4-3; j_gene: TRBJ2-3; abundance: -; CDR3nt: TGCGCCAGCTGTCCTACCGTAGCGGGAGTTTGGGATACGCAGTATTTT; CDR3aa: CASCPTVAGVWDTQYF
d_gene: TRBD2; v_gene: TRBV19; j_gene: TRBJ2-3; abundance: -; CDR3nt: TGTGCCAGTAGTCCGGGACTAGCGGGAGGTTATACAGATACGCAGTATTTT; CDR3aa: CASSPGLAGGYTDTQYF
d_gene: TRBD1; v_gene: TRBV28; j_gene: TRBJ1-5; abundance: -; CDR3nt: TGTGCCAGCAGCCCCGGGACAGGGATTCCGCCCCAGCATTTT; CDR3aa: CASSPGTGIPPQHF
d_gene: -; v_gene: TRBV5-1; j_gene: TRBJ2-2; abundance: -; CDR3nt: TGCGCCAGCAGCTTACGACAGGAGCCGACCGGGGAGCTGTTTTTT; CDR3aa: CASSLRQEPTGELFF
d_gene: -; v_gene: TRBV7-3; j_gene: TRBJ2-7; abundance: -; CDR3nt: TGTGCCAGCAGCTTACTGACTAGCTCCTACGAGCAGTACTTC; CDR3aa: CASSLLTSSYEQYF
d_gene: TRBD1; v_gene: TRBV29-1; j_gene: TRBJ2-3; abundance: -; CDR3nt: TGCAGCGTTGGGACAGGGGGGTTGGCAGATACGCAGTATTTT; CDR3aa: CSVGTGGLADTQYF
d_gene: TRBD2; v_gene: TRBV10-3; j_gene: TRBJ2-2; abundance: -; CDR3nt: TGTGCCATCAGTGTCGTTAGCGGGAGTACCGGGGAGCTGTTTTTT; CDR3aa: CAISVVSGSTGELFF
d_gene: TRBD1; v_gene: TRBV10-3; j_gene: TRBJ2-3; abundance: -; CDR3nt: TGTGCCATCAGTGGATCGGGACAGGGACCAGATACGCAGTATTTT; CDR3aa: CAISGSGQGPDTQYF
d_gene: TRBD1; v_gene: TRBV28; j_gene: TRBJ2-7; abundance: -; CDR3nt: TGTGCCAGCAAAAGCGTAGGGACAGGGCTTCCCTACGAGCAGTACTTC; CDR3aa: CASKSVGTGLPYEQYF
d_gene: TRBD1; v_gene: TRBV2; j_gene: TRBJ1-5; abundance: -; CDR3nt: TGTGCCAGCAGTGATGGAGGCAGGGGGTCCCAGCCCCAGCATTTT; CDR3aa: CASSDGGRGSQPQHF
d_gene: -; v_gene: TRBV7-9; j_gene: TRBJ1-4; abundance: once; CDR3nt: TGTGCCAGCAGCTTAGATGGACAGAGGGAAAAACTGTTTTTT; CDR3aa: CASSLDGQREKLFF
d_gene: TRBD2; v_gene: TRBV5-1; j_gene: TRBJ2-3; abundance: -; CDR3nt: TGCGCCAGCAGCTTCGGGACTAGCGGAGTACCTAGCACAGATACGCAGTATTTT; CDR3aa: CASSFGTSGVPSTDTQYF
d_gene: -; v_gene: TRBV7-9; j_gene: TRBJ1-1; abundance: -; CDR3nt: TGTGCCAGCAGCTCCAGATCACGGGGGCTCACTGAAGCTTTCTTT; CDR3aa: CASSSRSRGLTEAFF